This T cell receptor (beta chain) was retrieved from a study of T cells expressing NK-cell markers. Study-level information: It was from sorted CD3+CD56+NKG2C+, CD3+CD56+NKG2C- and CD3+CD56-NKG2C+ T cells that TCR beta repertoires came.

The germline CDR1 and CDR2 sequences are MDHEN and SYDVKM. The CDR3 length is 12 residues. Each CDR3 protein gets one entry in TCRdb, which reprocessed the 5' RACE reads and gives no DNA. In total, the table holds roughly 450,000 distinct CDR3 sequences. The sequence came from a woman in her forties or fifties in good health. Source material: blood T cells: a sorted CD56 or NKG2C T cell subset, CD4+ or CD8+ T cells, or bulk PBMC T cells (not recorded which). The V and J genes are TRBV28 and TRBJ1-2. Here the CDR3 reads CASNNRLYGYTF.